This is a list of T cell receptor beta chains from one sample in a study of CD8 T cells in Susac syndrome. TCRdb reprocessed the immunoSEQ multiplex PCR reads with MiXCR, giving one entry per CDR3 protein. This table holds roughly 200,000 distinct CDR3 sequences, 90% to 95% found once. The specimen was CD4+ T cells from PBMCs. The receptors originated from a human donor in good health. Each CDR3 is given with its conserved first and last residue. D genes are given only for firm matches.

J gene: TRBJ2-2
V gene: TRBV28
D gene: TRBD2
CDR3 protein: CASRTSGAAGELFF
CDR3 DNA: TGTGCCAGCAGGACTAGCGGGGCGGCCGGGGAGCTGTTTTTT

J gene: TRBJ2-3
V gene: TRBV29-1
D gene: TRBD2
CDR3 protein: CSVGLAGGGDTQYF
CDR3 DNA: TGCAGCGTTGGGCTAGCGGGAGGTGGAGATACGCAGTATTTT

J gene: TRBJ2-3
V gene: TRBV6-2/TRBV6-3
D gene: -
CDR3 protein: CASSPRSSDTQYF
CDR3 DNA: TGTGCCAGCAGTCCTCGGTCCTCAGATACGCAGTATTTT

J gene: TRBJ1-2
V gene: TRBV29-1
D gene: TRBD1
CDR3 protein: CSVEVVKGAYGYTF
CDR3 DNA: TGCAGCGTTGAAGTTGTGAAGGGGGCCTATGGCTACACCTTC

J gene: TRBJ2-5
V gene: TRBV5-1
D gene: -
CDR3 protein: CASSIGQRRQETQYF
CDR3 DNA: TGCGCCAGCAGCATTGGACAGAGACGACAAGAGACCCAGTACTTC

J gene: TRBJ2-3
V gene: TRBV9
D gene: -
CDR3 protein: CASSVAPGAGTDTQYF
CDR3 DNA: TGTGCCAGCAGCGTAGCGCCGGGGGCGGGCACAGATACGCAGTATTTT

J gene: TRBJ2-1
V gene: TRBV25-1
D gene: TRBD1
CDR3 protein: CASSEYRGQGWLNEQFF
CDR3 DNA: TGTGCCAGCAGTGAATATAGGGGACAGGGATGGTTAAATGAGCAGTTCTTC

J gene: TRBJ2-7
V gene: TRBV12-3/TRBV12-4
D gene: TRBD1
CDR3 protein: CASRIRDRGSEQYF
CDR3 DNA: TGTGCCAGCAGGATCCGGGACAGGGGATCCGAGCAGTACTTC

J gene: TRBJ2-3
V gene: TRBV6-5
D gene: -
CDR3 protein: CASSRGGQEDTQYF
CDR3 DNA: TGTGCCAGCAGTAGGGGGGGACAGGAAGATACGCAGTATTTT

J gene: TRBJ2-3
V gene: TRBV12-3/TRBV12-4
D gene: TRBD1
CDR3 protein: CASSQYRQGGTDTQYF
CDR3 DNA: TGTGCCAGCAGCCAATACAGACAGGGTGGAACAGATACGCAGTATTTT

J gene: TRBJ1-2
V gene: TRBV2
D gene: -
CDR3 protein: CASSEDGARYGYTF
CDR3 DNA: TGTGCCAGCAGTGAAGACGGTGCACGCTATGGCTACACCTTC

J gene: TRBJ2-5
V gene: TRBV18
D gene: -
CDR3 protein: CASSPLLGFWQETQYF
CDR3 DNA: TGTGCCAGCTCACCACTTCTTGGATTTTGGCAAGAGACCCAGTACTTC

J gene: TRBJ2-3
V gene: TRBV9
D gene: TRBD2
CDR3 protein: CASSVAGGTTDTQYF
CDR3 DNA: TGTGCCAGCAGTGTAGCGGGAGGGACCACAGATACGCAGTATTTT

J gene: TRBJ2-1
V gene: TRBV30
D gene: -
CDR3 protein: CAWSPGRRNEQFF
CDR3 DNA: TGTGCCTGGAGTCCGGGCCGCCGCAATGAGCAGTTCTTC

J gene: TRBJ2-5
V gene: TRBV9
D gene: -
CDR3 protein: CASSASGGRGTQYF
CDR3 DNA: TGTGCCAGCAGCGCGAGTGGGGGCCGCGGGACCCAGTACTTC

J gene: TRBJ2-7
V gene: TRBV10-3
D gene: -
CDR3 protein: CAITGDTYEQYF
CDR3 DNA: TGTGCCATCACAGGGGATACCTACGAGCAGTACTTC

J gene: TRBJ1-1
V gene: TRBV5-1
D gene: TRBD1
CDR3 protein: CASSFSGTGNTEAFF
CDR3 DNA: TGCGCCAGCAGCTTCTCGGGGACAGGGAACACTGAAGCTTTCTTT

J gene: TRBJ2-5
V gene: TRBV3-1
D gene: -
CDR3 protein: CASNSVETQYF
CDR3 DNA: TGTGCCAGCAATTCGGTGGAGACCCAGTACTTC

J gene: TRBJ2-1
V gene: TRBV30
D gene: -
CDR3 protein: CAWSLRYNEQFF
CDR3 DNA: TGTGCCTGGAGTCTTAGATACAATGAGCAGTTCTTC

J gene: TRBJ1-4
V gene: TRBV20-1
D gene: -
CDR3 protein: CSLTRSTNEKLFF
CDR3 DNA: TGCAGCCTCACCAGGTCAACTAATGAAAAACTGTTTTTT

J gene: TRBJ1-1
V gene: TRBV29-1
D gene: -
CDR3 protein: CSGSNTEAFF
CDR3 DNA: TGCAGCGGTTCGAACACTGAAGCTTTCTTT

J gene: TRBJ1-2
V gene: TRBV9
D gene: -
CDR3 protein: CASSGGLGYGYTF
CDR3 DNA: TGTGCCAGCAGCGGGGGGCTCGGCTATGGCTACACCTTC

J gene: TRBJ1-2
V gene: TRBV25-1
D gene: TRBD1
CDR3 protein: CASSRGGQGLSGYTF
CDR3 DNA: TGTGCCAGCAGTCGAGGCGGACAGGGACTATCTGGCTACACCTTC

J gene: TRBJ1-1
V gene: TRBV30
D gene: -
CDR3 protein: CAWSLTQAYTEAFF
CDR3 DNA: TGTGCCTGGAGTCTCACACAGGCATACACTGAAGCTTTCTTT